Listed below are T cell receptor beta chains from one sample, sequenced in a study of blood T cell repertoires in COVID-19. Only in-frame clones appear in the TCRdb table, and some are missing; sequencing was by immunoSEQ multiplex PCR. The sample has 85,000 to 120,000 clones, roughly nine tenths seen once; the top ten hold more than 4.5%. Sequencing was performed on peripheral blood. Receptors were obtained from a woman in her forties or fifties with COVID-19, enrolled during active disease. Both conserved end residues are part of each CDR3.

V gene,J gene,CDR3 protein
TRBV15,TRBJ1-5,CATSAPDRGGNQPQHF
TRBV6-2/TRBV6-3,TRBJ2-7,CASSSIEGASYEQYF
TRBV6-6,TRBJ2-7,CASSQDTYEQYF
TRBV3-1/TRBV3-2,TRBJ1-1,CAISQGQGNTEAFF
TRBV6-1,TRBJ1-5,CASSGQGWNSNQPQHF
TRBV3-1/TRBV3-2,TRBJ1-1,CASSQGGQEAFF
TRBV4-2,TRBJ2-7,CASSQDRLADSYEQYF
TRBV19,TRBJ1-5,CASSIADGPQHF
TRBV28,TRBJ2-7,CASSSGTGSYEQYF
TRBV18,TRBJ2-7,CASSPPNQGDLEQYF
TRBV12-3/TRBV12-4,TRBJ2-3,CASSTRRPPQYF
TRBV14,TRBJ2-1,CASRQAGTSLYEQFF
TRBV7-9,TRBJ2-2,CASSLVGTVMYTGELFF
TRBV7-7,TRBJ2-2,CASTPAGGARTGELFF
TRBV2,TRBJ2-2,CASRRVQGRTGELFF
TRBV3-1/TRBV3-2,TRBJ2-5,CASSQAASAETQYF
TRBV3-1/TRBV3-2,TRBJ2-1,CASSQVGRDYNEQFF
TRBV11-3,TRBJ2-7,CASSFGGSYEQYF